The following is a TCR beta chain sequence with its context. This receptor's antigen is unknown. No much larger clone exists at a distance of one base, and base qualities are not known. This record belongs to a study of shared clonotypes between healthy human individuals (TCRdb year 2020). Study-level background: A few men and a couple of women, aged 18 to 49 years, made up the cohort. Per donor, three plates each were used for CD4 naive and CD4 memory, two for CD8 naive, and one for CD8 memory. To estimate repertoire size and how much clonotype sharing occurs between individuals, the study deeply sequenced the blood TCR repertoires of about five healthy adults. To increase sequencing depth and limit assay-specific biases, TCR repertoire library preparation and sequencing were carried out by different laboratories using diverse techniques. Per donor, leukapheresis produced somewhere between about 0.8 and 9.5 billion PBMCs. What the research found in general, with its limitations: Incomplete sequencing was indicated by rarefaction of sorted-subset datasets, despite the large sequencing depth. Naive subsets generally had larger estimated clonotype richness than memory subsets. Compared with non-shared clonotypes, clonotypes shared by all four sorted-subset donors had higher generation probabilities. Across a handful of donors, roughly 5% of naive CD4, roughly 3.8% of naive CD8, around 2.5% of memory CD4, and 0.4% of memory CD8 clonotypes were shared. Sampling was restricted to blood, and TCR repertoires in tissues likely differ from the TCR repertoires found in blood. The genetic and exposure-history diversity represented was limited by the small number of donors. Based on pairwise subsampling, the degree of clonotype sharing among donors was expected to be affected by sequencing depth.

CDR1 and CDR2, looked up from the germline V gene (reference sequence), are DFQATT and SNEGSKA. The CDR3 numbers 10 residues from cysteine through phenylalanine. Only the CDR3 DNA stays, 30 bases, in frame from base 1. Ends trimmed: V by 8 bases, J by 5 bases; bases unmatched to a gene: 3. Using the deep immunoSEQ assay, TCR CDR3 regions were amplified from genomic DNA by multiplex PCR. Extracted genomic DNA from each cell subset was distributed evenly across all wells of several immunoSEQ 96-well plates, and each plate was treated as a replicate. For sorted subsets, each replicate PCR was loaded with roughly 190 ng genomic DNA, equivalent to 30,000 or so T cell genomes. Purified libraries were measured with a Qubit 3.0 fluorometer, size-checked on a Bioanalyzer 2100, and measured again with the KAPA Library Quantification kit. Every immunoSEQ 96-well plate was sequenced on a separate single-read 150-cycle Illumina NextSeq 550 flow cell. The published analysis was carried out like this. Because the immunoSEQ output included only junctional sequences and no quality scores, the filtering could not be the same as the filtering used for full-length reads. Sequences were annotated with PyIR, a Python wrapper for IgBLAST v1.9, and V/J genes and CDR3 were assigned using IMGT germline references. Reads with weak V/J assignments (E-value above 1e-6), missing CDR3, stop codons, out-of-frame junctions, or ambiguous translated residues were removed. V3J clonotypes were defined as sequences sharing the same inferred V gene, J gene, and CDR3 amino acid sequence. Percentage overlap between repertoires was calculated by dividing the number of shared unique clonotypes by the size of the smaller repertoire. RTK rarefaction, the Chao1 estimator, and Recon v2.1 estimates of unobserved clonotypes were used to assess repertoire richness. For all TCRbeta clonotypes obtained by the gDNA method from four donors, generation probabilities were computed with OLGA. In TCRdb, the immuneACCESS table is reduced to in-frame sequences with V and J assigned. These tables do not hold every clone; where another copy was compared, an unresolved V gene accounts for under half, and the others remain unexplained. V and J calls plus clone size are reproduced from that table; the DNA served to infer D and trimming. The sample records roughly 1,000,000 clones, approximately 80% of which are singletons. Roughly 0.61% of the sample comes from the top ten.

The donors were healthy, HIV-negative adults with no recently reported acute infections or vaccinations. Every donor was a Caucasian adult living in Nashville, Tennessee, USA. CD4+ T cells were enriched through magnetic negative selection, after which naive cells were positively selected on CD45RA and the remaining negative fraction served as the memory subset. Blood was collected by leukapheresis, and PBMCs were isolated by Ficoll-Histopaque density gradient centrifugation and then cryopreserved in liquid nitrogen vapor phase. Purity and quantity of every magnetically sorted T cell population were checked by analytical flow cytometry. Genomic DNA was isolated from every sorted fraction and measured by UV absorbance on a Nanodrop 2000c.

Sample: memory CD4+ T cells from PBMCs. Reading the label with the study, this specimen's cell subset or site is: CD45RA-negative fraction. This clonotype originated in a man younger than 35 in good health. Some clones in this sample may be carry-over from other donors' samples. The chain links TRBV20-1 with TRBJ2-7; 7 bases in the middle match TRBD1. The CDR3 corresponds to CSLQGDEQYF. The nucleotide sequence is given as TGCAGTCTCCAGGGGGACGAGCAGTACTTC.